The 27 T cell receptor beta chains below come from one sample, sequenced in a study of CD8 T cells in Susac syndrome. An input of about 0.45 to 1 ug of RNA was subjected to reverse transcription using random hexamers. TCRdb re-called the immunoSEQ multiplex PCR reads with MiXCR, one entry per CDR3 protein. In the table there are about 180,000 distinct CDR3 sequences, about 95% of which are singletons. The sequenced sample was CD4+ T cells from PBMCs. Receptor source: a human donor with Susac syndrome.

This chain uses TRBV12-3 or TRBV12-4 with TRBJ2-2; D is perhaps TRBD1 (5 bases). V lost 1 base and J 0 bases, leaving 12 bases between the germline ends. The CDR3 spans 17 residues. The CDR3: CASSLGGSPANTGELFF. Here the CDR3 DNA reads TGTGCCAGCAGTTTAGGGGGCAGCCCTGCGAACACCGGGGAGCTGTTTTTT.

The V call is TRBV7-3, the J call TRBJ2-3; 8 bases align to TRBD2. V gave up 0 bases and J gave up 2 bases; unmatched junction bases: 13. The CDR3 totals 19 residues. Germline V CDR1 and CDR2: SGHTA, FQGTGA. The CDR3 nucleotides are TGTGCCAGCAGCTTAACGCAGGCGGGGGGCGCCCTCCCCACAGATACGCAGTATTTT. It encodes CASSLTQAGGALPTDTQYF.

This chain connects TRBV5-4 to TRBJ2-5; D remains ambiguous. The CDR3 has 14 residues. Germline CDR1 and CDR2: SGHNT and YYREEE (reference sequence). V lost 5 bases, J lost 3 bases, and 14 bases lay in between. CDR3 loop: CASRNTGVEETQYF. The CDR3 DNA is TGTGCCAGCAGAAACACTGGGGTGGAAGAGACCCAGTACTTC. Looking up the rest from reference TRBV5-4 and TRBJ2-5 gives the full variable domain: ETGVTQSPTHLIKTRGQQVTLRCSSQSGHNTVSWYQQALGQGPQFIFQYYREEENGRGNFPPRFSGLQFPNYSSELNVNALELDDSALYLCASRNTGVEETQYFGPGTRLLVL.

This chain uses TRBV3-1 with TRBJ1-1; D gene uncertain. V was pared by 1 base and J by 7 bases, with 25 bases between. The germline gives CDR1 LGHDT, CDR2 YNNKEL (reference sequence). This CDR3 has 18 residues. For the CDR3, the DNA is TGTGCCAGCAGCCAAGCCTCCCGATACCCTCAAACAGAACTTGAAGCTTTCTTT. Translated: CASSQASRYPQTELEAFF.

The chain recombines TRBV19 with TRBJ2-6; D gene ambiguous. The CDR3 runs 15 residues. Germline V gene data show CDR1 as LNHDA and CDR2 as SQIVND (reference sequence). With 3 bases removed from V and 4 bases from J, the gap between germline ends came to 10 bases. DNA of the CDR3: TGTGCCAGTAGTATTGCTCTGCGGGGGGCCAACGTCCTGACTTTC. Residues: CASSIALRGANVLTF.

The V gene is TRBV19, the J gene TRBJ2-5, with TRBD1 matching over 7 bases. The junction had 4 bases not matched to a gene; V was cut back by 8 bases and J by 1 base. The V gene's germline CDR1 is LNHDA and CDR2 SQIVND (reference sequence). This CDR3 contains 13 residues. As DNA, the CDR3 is TGTGCCAGTCGGGACAGTCCCCAAGAGACCCAGTACTTC. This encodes CASRDSPQETQYF.

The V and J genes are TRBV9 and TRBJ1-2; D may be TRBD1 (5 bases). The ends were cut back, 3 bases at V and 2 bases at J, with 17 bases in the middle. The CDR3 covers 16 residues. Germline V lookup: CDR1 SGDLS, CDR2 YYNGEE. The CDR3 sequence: CASSGRTRGRNYGYTF. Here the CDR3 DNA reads TGTGCCAGCAGCGGCCGAACCCGGGGCCGAAACTATGGCTACACCTTC.

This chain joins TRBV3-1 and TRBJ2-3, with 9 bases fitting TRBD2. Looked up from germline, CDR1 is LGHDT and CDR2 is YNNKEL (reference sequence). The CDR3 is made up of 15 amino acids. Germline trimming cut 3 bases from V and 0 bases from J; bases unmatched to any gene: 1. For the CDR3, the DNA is TGTGCCAGCAGCCACACTAGCGGGAGCACAGATACGCAGTATTTT. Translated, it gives CASSHTSGSTDTQYF.

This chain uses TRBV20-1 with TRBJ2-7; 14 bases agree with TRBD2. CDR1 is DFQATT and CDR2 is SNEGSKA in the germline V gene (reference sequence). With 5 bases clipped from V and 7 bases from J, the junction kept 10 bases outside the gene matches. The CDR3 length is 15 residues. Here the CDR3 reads CSAGGTSGSVGEQYF. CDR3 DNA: TGCAGTGCTGGTGGGACTAGCGGGAGTGTCGGGGAGCAGTACTTC.

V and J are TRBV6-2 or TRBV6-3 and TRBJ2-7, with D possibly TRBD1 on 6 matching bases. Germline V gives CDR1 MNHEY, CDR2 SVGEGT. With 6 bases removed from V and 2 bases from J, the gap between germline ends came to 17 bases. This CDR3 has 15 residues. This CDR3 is CASSYPGVGTYEQYF. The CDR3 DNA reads TGTGCCAGCAGCTACCCAGGGGTGGGGACCTACGAGCAGTACTTC.

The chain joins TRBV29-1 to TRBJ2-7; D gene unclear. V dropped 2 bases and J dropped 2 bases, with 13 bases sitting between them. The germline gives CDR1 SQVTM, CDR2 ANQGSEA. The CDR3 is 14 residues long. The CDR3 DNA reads TGCAGCGTTGAACTAGACAAGCCCCCCTACGAGCAGTACTTC. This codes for CSVELDKPPYEQYF.

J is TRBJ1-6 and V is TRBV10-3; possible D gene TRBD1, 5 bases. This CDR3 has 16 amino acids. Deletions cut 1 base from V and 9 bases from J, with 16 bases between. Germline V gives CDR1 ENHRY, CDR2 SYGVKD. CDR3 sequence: CAISEWQGGSSSPLHF. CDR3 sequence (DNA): TGTGCCATCAGTGAGTGGCAGGGAGGGTCGAGTTCACCCCTCCACTTT.

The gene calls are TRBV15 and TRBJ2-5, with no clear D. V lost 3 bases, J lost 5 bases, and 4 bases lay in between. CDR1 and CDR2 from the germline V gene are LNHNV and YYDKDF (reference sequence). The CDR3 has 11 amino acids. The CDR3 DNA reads TGTGCCACCAGCAGTGGGGAGACCCAGTACTTC. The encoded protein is CATSSGETQYF.

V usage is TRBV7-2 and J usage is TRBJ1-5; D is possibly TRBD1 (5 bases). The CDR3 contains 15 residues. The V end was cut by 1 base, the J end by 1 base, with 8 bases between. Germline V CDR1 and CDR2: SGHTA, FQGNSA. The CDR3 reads CASSLGRGSNQPQHF. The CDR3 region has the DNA TGTGCCAGCAGCTTAGGAAGGGGAAGCAATCAGCCCCAGCATTTT. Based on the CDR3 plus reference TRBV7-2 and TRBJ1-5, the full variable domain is GAGVSQSPSNKVTEKGKDVELRCDPISGHTALYWYRQSLGQGLEFLIYFQGNSAPDKSGLPSDRFSAERTGGSVSTLTIQRTQQEDSAVYLCASSLGRGSNQPQHFGDGTRLSIL.

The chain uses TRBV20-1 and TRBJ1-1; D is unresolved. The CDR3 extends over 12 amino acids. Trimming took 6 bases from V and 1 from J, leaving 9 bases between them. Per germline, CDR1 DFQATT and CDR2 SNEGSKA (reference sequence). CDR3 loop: CSASRTNTEAFF. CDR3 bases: TGCAGTGCCTCCCGTACGAACACTGAAGCTTTCTTT.

CDR3 loop: CAWSVTSGRSETQYF. Here the CDR3 DNA reads TGTGCCTGGAGTGTGACTAGCGGGAGGTCGGAGACCCAGTACTTC. The rearrangement links TRBV30 to TRBJ2-5; 13 bases are a match to TRBD2. The CDR3 is made up of 15 amino acids. V was pared by 0 bases and J by 5 bases, with 3 bases of the junction left unmatched. The germline V gene has CDR1 GTSNPN and CDR2 SVGIG (reference sequence).

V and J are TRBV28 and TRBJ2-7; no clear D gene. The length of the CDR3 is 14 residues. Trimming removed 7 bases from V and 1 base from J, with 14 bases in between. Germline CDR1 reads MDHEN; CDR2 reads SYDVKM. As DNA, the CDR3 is TGTGCCAGCACCGAAAGAGGCCCTTCCTACGAGCAGTACTTC. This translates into CASTERGPSYEQYF.

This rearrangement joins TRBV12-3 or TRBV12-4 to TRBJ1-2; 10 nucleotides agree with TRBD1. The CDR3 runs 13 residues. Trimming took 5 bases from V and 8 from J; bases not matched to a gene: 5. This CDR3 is CASSQTGGLGYTF. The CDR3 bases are TGTGCCAGCAGTCAGACAGGGGGCTTAGGCTACACCTTC.

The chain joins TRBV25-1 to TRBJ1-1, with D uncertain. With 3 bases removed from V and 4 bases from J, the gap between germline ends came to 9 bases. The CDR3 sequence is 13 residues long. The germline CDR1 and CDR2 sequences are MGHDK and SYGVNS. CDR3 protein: CASSDQWGTEAFF. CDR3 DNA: TGTGCCAGCAGTGATCAATGGGGCACTGAAGCTTTCTTT.

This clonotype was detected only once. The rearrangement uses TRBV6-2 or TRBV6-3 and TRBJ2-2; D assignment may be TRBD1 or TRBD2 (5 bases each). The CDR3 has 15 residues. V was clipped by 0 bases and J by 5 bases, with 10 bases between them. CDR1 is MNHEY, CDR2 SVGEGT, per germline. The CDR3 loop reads CASSYSEAGTGELFF. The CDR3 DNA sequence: TGTGCCAGCAGTTACTCGGAGGCAGGGACCGGGGAGCTGTTTTTT.

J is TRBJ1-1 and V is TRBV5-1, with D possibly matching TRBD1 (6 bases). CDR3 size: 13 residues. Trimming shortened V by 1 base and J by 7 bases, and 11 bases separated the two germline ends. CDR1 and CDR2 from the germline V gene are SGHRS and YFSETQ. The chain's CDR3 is CASSLRTADEAFF. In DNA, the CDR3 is TGCGCCAGCAGCTTGAGGACAGCTGATGAAGCTTTCTTT.

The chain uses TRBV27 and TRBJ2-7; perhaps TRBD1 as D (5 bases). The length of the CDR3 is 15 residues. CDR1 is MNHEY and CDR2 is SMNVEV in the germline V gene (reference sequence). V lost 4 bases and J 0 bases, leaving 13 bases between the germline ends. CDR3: CASSSYPRVSYEQYF. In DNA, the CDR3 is TGTGCCAGCAGTTCATACCCCAGGGTCTCCTACGAGCAGTACTTC.

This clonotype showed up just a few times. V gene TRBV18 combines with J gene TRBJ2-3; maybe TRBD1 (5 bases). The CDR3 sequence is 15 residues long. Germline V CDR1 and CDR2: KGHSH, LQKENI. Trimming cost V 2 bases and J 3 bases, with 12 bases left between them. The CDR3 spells CASSPDVSGTDTQYF. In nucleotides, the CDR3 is TGTGCCAGCTCACCAGACGTCTCAGGGACAGATACGCAGTATTTT.

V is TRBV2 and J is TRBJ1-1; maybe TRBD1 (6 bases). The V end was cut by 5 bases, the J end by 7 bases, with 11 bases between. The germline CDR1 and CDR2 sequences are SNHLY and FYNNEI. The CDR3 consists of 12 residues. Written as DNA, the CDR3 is TGTGCCAGCAGTTTCGCGACAGGTGAAGCTTTCTTT. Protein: CASSFATGEAFF.

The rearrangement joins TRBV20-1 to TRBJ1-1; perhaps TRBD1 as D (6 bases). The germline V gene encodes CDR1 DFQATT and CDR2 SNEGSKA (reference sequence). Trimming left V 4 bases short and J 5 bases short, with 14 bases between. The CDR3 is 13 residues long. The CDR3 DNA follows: TGCAGTGCTACAGGGGCCCCTGGAACTGAAGCTTTCTTT. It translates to CSATGAPGTEAFF.

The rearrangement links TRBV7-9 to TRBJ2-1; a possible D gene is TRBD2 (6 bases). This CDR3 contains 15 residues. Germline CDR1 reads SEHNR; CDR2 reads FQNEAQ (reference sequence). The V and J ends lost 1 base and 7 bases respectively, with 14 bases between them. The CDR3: CASSLDLAPGNEQFF. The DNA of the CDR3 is TGTGCCAGCAGCTTAGACCTAGCGCCCGGGAATGAGCAGTTCTTC.

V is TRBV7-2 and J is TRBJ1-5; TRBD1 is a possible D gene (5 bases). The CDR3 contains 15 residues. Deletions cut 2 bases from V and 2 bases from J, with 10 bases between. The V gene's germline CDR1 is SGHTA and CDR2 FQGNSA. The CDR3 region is CASSLLGARNQPQHF. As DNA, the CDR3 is TGTGCCAGCAGCTTACTAGGGGCCCGCAATCAGCCCCAGCATTTT.